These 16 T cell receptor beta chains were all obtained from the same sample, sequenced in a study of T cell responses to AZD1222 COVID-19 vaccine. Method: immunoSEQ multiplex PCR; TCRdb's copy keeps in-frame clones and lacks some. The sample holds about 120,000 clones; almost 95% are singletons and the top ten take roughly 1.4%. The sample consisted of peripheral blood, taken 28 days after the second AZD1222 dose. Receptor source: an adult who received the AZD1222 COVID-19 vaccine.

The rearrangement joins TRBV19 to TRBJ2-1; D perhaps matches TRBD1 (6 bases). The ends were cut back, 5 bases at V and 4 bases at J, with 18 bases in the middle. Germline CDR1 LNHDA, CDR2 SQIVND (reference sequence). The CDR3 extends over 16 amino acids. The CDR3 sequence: CASSALGPRGYNEQFF. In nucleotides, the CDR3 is TGTGCCAGTAGTGCCTTGGGACCGAGGGGGTACAATGAGCAGTTCTTC.

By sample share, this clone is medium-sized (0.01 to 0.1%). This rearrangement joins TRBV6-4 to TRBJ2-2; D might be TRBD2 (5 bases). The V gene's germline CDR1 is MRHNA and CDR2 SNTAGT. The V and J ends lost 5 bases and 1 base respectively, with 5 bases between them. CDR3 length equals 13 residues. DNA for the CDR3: TGTGCCAGCAGTAGCGGGAACACCGGGGAGCTGTTTTTT. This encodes CASSSGNTGELFF.

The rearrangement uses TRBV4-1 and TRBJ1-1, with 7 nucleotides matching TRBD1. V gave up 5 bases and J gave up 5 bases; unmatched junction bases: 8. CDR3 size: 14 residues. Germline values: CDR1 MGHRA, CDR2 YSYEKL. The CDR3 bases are TGCGCCAGCAGCGGACCCCTCAGGGGGACTGAAGCTTTCTTT. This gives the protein CASSGPLRGTEAFF.

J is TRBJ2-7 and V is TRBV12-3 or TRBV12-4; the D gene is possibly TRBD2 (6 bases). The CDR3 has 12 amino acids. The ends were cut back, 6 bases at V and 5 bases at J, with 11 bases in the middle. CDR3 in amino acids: CASREGSNEQYF. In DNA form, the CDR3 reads TGTGCCAGCAGGGAGGGGTCTAACGAGCAGTACTTC.

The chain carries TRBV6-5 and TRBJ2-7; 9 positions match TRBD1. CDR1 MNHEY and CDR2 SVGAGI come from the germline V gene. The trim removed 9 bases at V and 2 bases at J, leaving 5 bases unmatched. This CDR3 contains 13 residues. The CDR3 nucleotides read TGTGCCAGTGGGGACAGGGAAGCCTACGAGCAGTACTTC. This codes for CASGDREAYEQYF.

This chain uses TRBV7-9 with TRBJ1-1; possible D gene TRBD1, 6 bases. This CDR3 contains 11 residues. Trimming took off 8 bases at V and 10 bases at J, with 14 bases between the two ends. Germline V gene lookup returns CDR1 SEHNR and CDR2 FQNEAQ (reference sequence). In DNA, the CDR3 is TGTGCCAGCTGGGTCCAGGGGTTAGCTTTCTTT. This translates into CASWVQGLAFF.

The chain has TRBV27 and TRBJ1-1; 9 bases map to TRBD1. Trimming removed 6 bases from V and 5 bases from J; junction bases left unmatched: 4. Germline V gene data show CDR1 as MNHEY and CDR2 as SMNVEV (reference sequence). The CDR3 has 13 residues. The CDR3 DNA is TGTGCCAGCAGAACAGGGGGCCGGACTGAAGCTTTCTTT. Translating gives CASRTGGRTEAFF.

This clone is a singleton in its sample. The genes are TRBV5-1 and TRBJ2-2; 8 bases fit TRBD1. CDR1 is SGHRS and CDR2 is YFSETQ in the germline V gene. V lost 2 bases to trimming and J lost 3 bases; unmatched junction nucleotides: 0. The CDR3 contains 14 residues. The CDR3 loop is CASSLQGDTGELFF. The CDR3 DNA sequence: TGCGCCAGCAGCTTACAGGGGGACACCGGGGAGCTGTTTTTT.

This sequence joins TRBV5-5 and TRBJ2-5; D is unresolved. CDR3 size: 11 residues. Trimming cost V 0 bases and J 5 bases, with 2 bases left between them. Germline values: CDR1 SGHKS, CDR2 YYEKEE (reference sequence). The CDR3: CASSLVETQYF. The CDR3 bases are TGTGCCAGCAGCTTGGTTGAGACCCAGTACTTC.

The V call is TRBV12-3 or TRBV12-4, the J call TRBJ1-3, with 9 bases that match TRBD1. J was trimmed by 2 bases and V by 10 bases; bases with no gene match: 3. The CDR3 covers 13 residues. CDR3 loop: CATGTGPGNTIYF. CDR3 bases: TGTGCCACAGGGACAGGGCCTGGAAACACCATATATTTT.

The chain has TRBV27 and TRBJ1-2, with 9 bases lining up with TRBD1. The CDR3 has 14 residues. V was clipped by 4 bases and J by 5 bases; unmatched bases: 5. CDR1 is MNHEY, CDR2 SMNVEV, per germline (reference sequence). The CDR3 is CASSYRGQGYGYTF. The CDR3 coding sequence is TGTGCCAGCAGTTACAGGGGGCAAGGGTATGGCTACACCTTC.

CDR3 DNA: TGTGCCAGCAGTGACCGAAGACTAGCGGGATGCGAGCAGTACTTC. This translates into CASSDRRLAGCEQYF. The gene calls are TRBV6-4 and TRBJ2-7; 11 bases agree with TRBD2. The germline V gene encodes CDR1 MRHNA and CDR2 SNTAGT. The CDR3 contains 15 residues. V shed 2 bases and J 6 bases; nucleotides not matched to a gene: 6.

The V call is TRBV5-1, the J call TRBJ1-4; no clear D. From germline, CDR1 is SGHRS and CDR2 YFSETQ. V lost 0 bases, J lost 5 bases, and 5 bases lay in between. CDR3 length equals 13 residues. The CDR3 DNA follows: TGCGCCAGCAGCTTGGGGGAGAATGAAAAACTGTTTTTT. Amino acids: CASSLGENEKLFF.

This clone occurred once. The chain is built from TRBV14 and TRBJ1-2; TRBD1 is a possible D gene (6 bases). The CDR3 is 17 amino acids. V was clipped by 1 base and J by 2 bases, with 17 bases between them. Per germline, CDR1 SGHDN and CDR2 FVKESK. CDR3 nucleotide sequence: TGTGCCAGCAGCCAAGGGGGGCCGCAGGACAGAAACTATGGCTACACCTTC. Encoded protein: CASSQGGPQDRNYGYTF.

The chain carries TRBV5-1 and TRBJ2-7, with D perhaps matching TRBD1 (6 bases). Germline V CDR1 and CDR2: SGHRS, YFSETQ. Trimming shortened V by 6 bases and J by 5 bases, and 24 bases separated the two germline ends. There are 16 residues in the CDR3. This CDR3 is CASTRDTVSSGDEQYF. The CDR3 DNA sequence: TGCGCCAGCACCCGGGACACGGTTTCTTCTGGCGACGAGCAGTACTTC.

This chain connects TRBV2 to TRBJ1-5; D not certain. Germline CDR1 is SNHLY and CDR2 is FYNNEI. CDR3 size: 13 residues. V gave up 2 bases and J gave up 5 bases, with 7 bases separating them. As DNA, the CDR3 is TGTGCCAGCAGTGAACAGCCCGATCAGCCCCAGCATTTT. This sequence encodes CASSEQPDQPQHF.